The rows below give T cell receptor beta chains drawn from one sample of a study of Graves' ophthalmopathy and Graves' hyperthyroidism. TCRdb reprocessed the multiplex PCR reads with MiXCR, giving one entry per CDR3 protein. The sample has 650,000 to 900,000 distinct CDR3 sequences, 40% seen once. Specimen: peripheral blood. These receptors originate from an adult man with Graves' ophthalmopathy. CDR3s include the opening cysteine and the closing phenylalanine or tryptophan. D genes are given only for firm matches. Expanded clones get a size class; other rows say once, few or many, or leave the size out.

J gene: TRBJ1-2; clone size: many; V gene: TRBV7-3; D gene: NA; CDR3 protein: CASSFGQRSYGYTF; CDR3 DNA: TGTGCCAGCAGCTTCGGACAGCGATCCTATGGCTACACCTTC
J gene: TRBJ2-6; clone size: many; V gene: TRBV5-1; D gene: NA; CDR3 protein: CASSLGQTGANVLTF; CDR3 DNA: TGCGCCAGCAGCTTGGGGCAGACTGGGGCCAACGTCCTGACTTTC
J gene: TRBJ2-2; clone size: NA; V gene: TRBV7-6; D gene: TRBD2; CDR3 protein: CASSLDGTSGRVYTGELFF; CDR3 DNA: TGTGCCAGCAGCTTAGATGGGACTAGCGGGAGAGTTTACACCGGGGAGCTGTTTTTT
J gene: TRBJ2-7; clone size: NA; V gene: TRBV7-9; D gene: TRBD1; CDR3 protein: CASSKDRGPPYEQYF; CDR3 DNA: TGTGCCAGCAGTAAGGACAGGGGCCCCCCCTACGAGCAGTACTTC
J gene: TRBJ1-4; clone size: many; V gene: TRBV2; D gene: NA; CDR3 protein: CASSRRLPNEKLFF; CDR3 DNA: TGTGCCAGCAGCCGCCGGCTACCTAATGAAAAACTGTTTTTT
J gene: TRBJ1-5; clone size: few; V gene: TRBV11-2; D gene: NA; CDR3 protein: CASSWDNYQPQHF; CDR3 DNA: TGTGCCAGCAGCTGGGACAATTATCAGCCCCAGCATTTT
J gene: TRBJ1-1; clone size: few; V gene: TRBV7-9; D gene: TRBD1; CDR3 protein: CAGRDSTYTEAFF; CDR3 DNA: TGTGCCGGCAGGGACAGCACCTACACTGAAGCTTTCTTT
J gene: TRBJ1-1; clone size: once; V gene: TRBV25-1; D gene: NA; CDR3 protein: CASSAYKNTEAFF; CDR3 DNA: TGTGCCAGCAGTGCTTATAAGAACACTGAAGCTTTCTTT
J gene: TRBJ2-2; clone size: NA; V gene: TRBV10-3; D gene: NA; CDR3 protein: CASSYYRTQNTGELFF; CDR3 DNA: TGTGCCAGCAGTTACTACAGGACACAGAACACCGGGGAGCTGTTTTTT
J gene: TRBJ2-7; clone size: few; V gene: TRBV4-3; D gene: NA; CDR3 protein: CASSQDLGIAYEQYF; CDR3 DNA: TGCGCCAGCAGCCAAGATTTGGGCATCGCCTACGAGCAGTACTTC
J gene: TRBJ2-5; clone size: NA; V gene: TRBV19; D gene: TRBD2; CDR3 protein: CACSTPGGSMGETQYF; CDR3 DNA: TGTGCCTGTAGTACTCCCGGCGGGAGTATGGGAGAGACCCAGTACTTC
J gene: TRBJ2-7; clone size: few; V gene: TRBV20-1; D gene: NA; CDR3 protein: CSAREATRPYEQYF; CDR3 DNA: TGCAGTGCTAGAGAGGCGACAAGACCCTACGAGCAGTACTTC
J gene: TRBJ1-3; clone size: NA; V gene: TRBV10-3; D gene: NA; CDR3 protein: CASSLDGGNTIYF; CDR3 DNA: TGTGCCAGCAGTTTAGACGGAGGAAACACCATATATTTT
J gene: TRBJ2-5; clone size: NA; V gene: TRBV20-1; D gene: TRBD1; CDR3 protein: CSARGQTGRTKTQYF; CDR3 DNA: TGCAGTGCTAGAGGGCAGACAGGGAGAACAAAGACCCAGTACTTC
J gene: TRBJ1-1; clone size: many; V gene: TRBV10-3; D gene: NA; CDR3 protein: CAISDIETMNTEAFF; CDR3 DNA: TGTGCCATCAGTGATATAGAAACTATGAACACTGAAGCTTTCTTT
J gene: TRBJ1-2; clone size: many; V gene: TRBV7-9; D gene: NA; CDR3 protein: CASSLALARDGYTF; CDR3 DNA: TGTGCCAGCAGCTTAGCGTTGGCGAGAGATGGCTACACCTTC
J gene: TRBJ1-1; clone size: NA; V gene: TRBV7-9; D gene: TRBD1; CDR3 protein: CASSTGGRHTEAFF; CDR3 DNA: TGTGCCAGCAGTACAGGGGGACGTCATACTGAAGCTTTCTTT
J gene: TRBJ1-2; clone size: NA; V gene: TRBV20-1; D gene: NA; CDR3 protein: CSVGTVTDYGYTF; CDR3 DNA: TGCAGTGTGGGGACGGTGACAGACTATGGCTACACCTTC
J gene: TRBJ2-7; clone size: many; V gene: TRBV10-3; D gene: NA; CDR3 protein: CAISEYMGPEQYF; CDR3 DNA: TGTGCCATCAGTGAGTATATGGGGCCCGAGCAGTACTTC
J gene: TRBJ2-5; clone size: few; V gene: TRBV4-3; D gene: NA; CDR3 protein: CASSQVRTAKETQYF; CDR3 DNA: TGCGCCAGCAGCCAAGTGCGGACAGCCAAAGAGACCCAGTACTTC